In this sample, the clone carrying this T cell receptor beta chain turned up a few times. Its antigen is undetermined. The CDR3 totals 16 residues. From germline, CDR1 is LGHNA and CDR2 YNFKEQ. V lost 1 base and J lost 2, with 9 bases in between. This record comes from a study of T-cell memory formation after mild COVID-19. Study results and limitations: Clones which contracted sat mainly in CM and EM if CD4+, and in EMRA if CD8+.

TCRdb fed the 5' RACE reads into MiXCR, producing one record per CDR3 protein. The sample carries just over 400,000 distinct CDR3 sequences, 20% to 25% recorded once. The receptor's source is an adult woman who had mild COVID-19 (a few samples of this study predate the infection). Cell type and time point are not known. Source material: PBMCs or a T cell subset sorted from them (not recorded which). V is TRBV4-2 and J is TRBJ2-6; D is unresolved. The CDR3 spells CASSQGIPPGANVLTF. CDR3 DNA: TGTGCCAGCAGCCAAGGCATTCCCCCTGGGGCCAACGTCCTGACTTTC.